The 9 T cell receptor beta chains given below trace back to one sample, sequenced in a study of blood T cell repertoires in COVID-19. Here immunoSEQ multiplex PCR was the method, and the copy in TCRdb shows in-frame clones only, minus some. The sample has about 370,000 clones; around 92% are singletons. The sample consisted of peripheral blood. The receptors here all came from a young woman with COVID-19, enrolled during active disease.

The chain carries TRBV5-1 and TRBJ2-1; D perhaps matches TRBD2 (6 bases). CDR3 length equals 14 residues. The germline gives CDR1 SGHRS, CDR2 YFSETQ. Trimming took 4 bases from V and 8 from J, leaving 16 bases between them. The CDR3 region has the DNA TGCGCCAGCAGCCCCGGAGGGCTTCAGGATGAGCAGTTCTTC. It yields the protein CASSPGGLQDEQFF.

This clone has more than one count but fewer than ten. The same CDR3 arises from other DNA sequences in this sample as well. The rearrangement joins TRBV5-1 to TRBJ2-5; the D is unclear. Trimming pared 3 bases from V and 2 bases from J, leaving 2 bases between. Germline loops: CDR1 SGHRS, CDR2 YFSETQ. The CDR3 is made up of 11 amino acids. The CDR3 protein is CASSSQETQYF. CDR3 nucleotide sequence: TGCGCCAGCAGCTCTCAAGAGACCCAGTACTTC.

J is TRBJ1-2 and V is TRBV28; 7 positions match TRBD1. V shed 2 bases, J shed 2 bases, and the junction held 11 bases outside the gene matches. Per germline, CDR1 MDHEN and CDR2 SYDVKM. The CDR3 totals 17 residues. The CDR3 sequence: CASSLGVRAGGNYGYTF. The CDR3, as DNA: TGTGCCAGCAGTTTAGGGGTGCGGGCAGGGGGAAACTATGGCTACACCTTC.

V is TRBV19 and J is TRBJ2-3; 13 nucleotides agree with TRBD2. With V trimmed by 5 bases and J by 4 bases, 3 bases remained unmatched. Per the germline V gene, CDR1 is LNHDA and CDR2 is SQIVND (reference sequence). The CDR3 is 15 residues long. CDR3 DNA sequence: TGTGCCAGTAGTCGACTAGCGGGAGGTTCAGATACGCAGTATTTT. Protein sequence: CASSRLAGGSDTQYF. The full variable domain, in which reference TRBV19 and TRBJ2-3 provide the parts outside the CDR3, is DGGITQSPKYLFRKEGQNVTLSCEQNLNHDAMYWYRQDPGQGLRLIYYSQIVNDFQKGDIAEGYSVSREKKESFPLTVTSAQKNPTAFYLCASSRLAGGSDTQYFGPGTRLTVL.

The rearrangement uses TRBV4-2 and TRBJ2-1; TRBD2 might be the D (5 bases). Germline V gene sequence: CDR1 LGHNA, CDR2 YNFKEQ. The CDR3 consists of 17 residues. Trimming removed 4 bases at V and 4 bases at J, with 20 bases between. CDR3 amino acids: CASSPRLQRTLYNEQFF. Here the CDR3 DNA reads TGTGCCAGCAGCCCAAGATTACAGCGGACCCTATACAATGAGCAGTTCTTC.

V is TRBV7-8 and J is TRBJ1-3; 7 bases match TRBD1. Per the germline V gene, CDR1 is SGHVS and CDR2 is FQNEAQ. This CDR3 has 16 residues. With V trimmed by 0 bases and J by 4 bases, 6 bases remained unmatched. The CDR3 protein is CASSLARQTGGNTIYF. DNA of the CDR3: TGTGCCAGCAGCTTAGCGAGACAGACAGGGGGAAACACCATATATTTT.

In this sample, this clone turned up once. The V call is TRBV5-8, the J call TRBJ1-6; the D gene is possibly TRBD1 (6 bases). The CDR3 spans 15 residues. Germline CDR1 SGHTS, CDR2 YDEGEE. V gave up 4 bases and J gave up 9 bases, with 17 bases separating them. CDR3 in amino acids: CASSALQGRGSPLHF. CDR3 coding DNA: TGTGCCAGCAGCGCCCTACAGGGCAGAGGTTCACCCCTCCACTTT.

The chain uses TRBV19 and TRBJ2-3; D gene ambiguous. The CDR3 runs 13 residues. CDR1 is LNHDA and CDR2 is SQIVND in the germline V gene (reference sequence). The germline V and J ends were trimmed by 3 bases and 1 base, with 5 bases remaining between them. The CDR3 is CASSIHRTDTQYF. The CDR3 bases are TGTGCCAGTAGTATTCATCGCACAGATACGCAGTATTTT. Combining the CDR3 with reference TRBV19 and TRBJ2-3 gives the whole variable domain DGGITQSPKYLFRKEGQNVTLSCEQNLNHDAMYWYRQDPGQGLRLIYYSQIVNDFQKGDIAEGYSVSREKKESFPLTVTSAQKNPTAFYLCASSIHRTDTQYFGPGTRLTVL.

This clone was counted a single time. For the CDR3, the DNA is TGTGCCATCACCACCGGACTAGCAGGAGATACGCAGTATTTT. Translated: CAITTGLAGDTQYF. This chain uses TRBV10-3 with TRBJ2-3; 8 bases are shared with TRBD2. Losses at the gene ends were 7 bases for V and 5 bases for J; bases not matched to a gene: 8. Per the germline V gene, CDR1 is ENHRY and CDR2 is SYGVKD. There are 14 residues in the CDR3.